The T cell receptor (beta chain) under discussion was sequenced for a study of graft-versus-host responses after intestinal transplantation listed by TCRdb under 2021. About the full investigation: Recipients received multivisceral, liver-intestinal, or isolated intestinal transplants. Anti-thymocyte globulin induction was given to all recipients, followed by maintenance tacrolimus and steroids for around three years. After intestinal transplantation, graft-versus-host and host-versus-graft alloreactive T cell clones were followed in the graft, circulation and bone marrow using bulk TCR-beta CDR3 sequencing. To identify alloreactive clones, pre-transplant mixed lymphocyte reaction products were sequenced and then compared with unstimulated pre-transplant donor and recipient T cells. The cohort enrolled some 23 intestinal transplant recipients including one retransplant, and a few patients lacking pretransplant specimens were excluded. A peak of at least 4% donor T cells among recipient peripheral blood mononuclear cells was the definition used for donor T cell macrochimerism. Rather than going through the commercial service, samples from a few later patients were sequenced in-house on an Illumina MiSeq and processed with MiXCR.

The protocol used for the library was the immunoSEQ multiplex PCR assay. For most patients, genomic DNA was isolated with the Qiagen DNeasy Blood and Tissue Kit and shipped frozen to Adaptive Biotechnologies for TCR sequencing. For most patients, genomic DNA was subjected to high-throughput TCR-beta CDR3 sequencing by Adaptive Biotechnologies. The study's own analysis went as follows. Adaptive's ImmunoSEQ software supplied the TCR sequencing data for 15 to 20 patients, while MiXCR and VDJtools were used to process a few other patients. To correct CD4 versus CD8 sorting errors, sequences present in both subsets at a frequency ratio below 5:1 were removed. CDR3 nucleotide sequences shared between donor and recipient were removed because the origin of such sequences could not be assigned. To be classed as alloreactive, a clone needed at least 2-fold expansion over unstimulated cells and a minimum CFSE-low frequency of 0.002% (template counts) or 0.001% (read counts). Clones detected in sequenced pre-transplant spleen, lymph node, or MLR CFSE-low populations of the donor or recipient were defined as mappable. The cumulative frequency of alloreactive clones was calculated as a percentage of all sequences, weighted by copy number. The immuneACCESS repertoire file appears here via TCRdb, limited to in-frame rearrangements. These files lack a portion of the clones; in checked studies, under half of the deficit traces to unresolved V genes, and the cause of the others is not known. That table supplies the V and J calls and clone size; D and trimming were determined from the DNA. This sample comprises tens of thousands of clones, about 95% of them detected only once. Less than 0.25% of the sample is taken by the ten largest.

The intended sense of this specimen's time point label: cells obtained before transplantation from donor or recipient. CD3+CD4+ and CD3+CD8+ populations were FACS-sorted from unstimulated pre-transplant donor and recipient cells taken from spleen or lymph nodes. The full study reports these points: The relatively low number and heterogeneity of intestinal transplant patients limited the conclusions. In the allografts of patients with donor T cell macrochimerism, GvH to HvG T cell clonal ratios were high. Peak levels of circulating GvH clones were associated with declines in HvG clones early after transplant. GvH clones were found in recipient bone marrow, and some of the GvH clones appeared earlier in ileal mucosa or blood, which is consistent with an intestinal mucosal origin.

Trimming costs V 0 bases and J 0 bases, and their ends lie 4 bases apart. From its cysteine to its phenylalanine, the CDR3 spans 15 amino acids. Only the CDR3 part of the read is kept: 45 bases, read in frame from the first base. The germline V gene gives CDR1 as SGHDT and CDR2 as YYEEEE. About this clone: Its antigen has not been determined. No quality values exist for individual bases; no much larger clone is one base distant.

Recombination joined TRBV5-6 with TRBJ1-6, with the D gene not confidently named. This receptor was taken from a human donor who was the organ donor for an intestinal transplant. This material consisted of unstimulated CD8+ T cells sorted from spleen or lymph node cells, taken before transplant. The encoded CDR3 is CASSLEASYNSPLHF. The nucleotide sequence reads TGTGCCAGCAGCTTGGAAGCCTCCTATAATTCACCCCTCCACTTT.